This is a list of T cell receptor beta chains from one sample in a study of blood T cell repertoires in COVID-19. The table came from immunoSEQ multiplex PCR; TCRdb's copy has only in-frame clones and leaves some out. The sample carries under 250,000 clones, about 80% recorded once. Sequenced input: peripheral blood. All receptors derive from a woman in her thirties who had recovered from COVID-19. Each CDR3 is given with its conserved first and last residue. A D gene is named only where the DNA matches it firmly. Some rows mark clone size as missing; the rest say once, few, many or name a class of expanded clone.

D	size	V	J	CDR3	DNA
TRBD2	few	TRBV28	TRBJ2-1	CASSLWLAGSDEQFF	TGTGCCAGCAGTTTATGGCTAGCGGGATCGGATGAGCAGTTCTTC
.	.	TRBV6-5	TRBJ1-1	CASAPGILPEAFF	TGTGCCAGCGCGCCAGGGATATTACCTGAAGCTTTCTTT
.	.	TRBV6-5	TRBJ1-1	CASSYSYQGSEAFF	TGTGCCAGCAGTTACTCTTATCAGGGCTCTGAAGCTTTCTTT
TRBD2	.	TRBV6-5	TRBJ2-5	CASSYSTAGGQETQYF	TGTGCCAGCAGTTACTCGACAGCGGGAGGTCAAGAGACCCAGTACTTC
.	.	TRBV27	TRBJ2-3	CASSLYRDVGSGAPDTQYF	TGTGCCAGCAGTTTGTACAGGGACGTGGGGTCCGGGGCCCCAGATACGCAGTATTTT
TRBD2	.	TRBV9	TRBJ2-7	CASSGGLAGAYEQYF	TGTGCCAGCAGCGGAGGACTAGCGGGAGCCTACGAGCAGTACTTC
.	.	TRBV7-3	TRBJ1-4	CASSPMRGEKLFF	TGTGCCAGCAGCCCCATGAGGGGGGAAAAACTGTTTTTT
.	.	TRBV27	TRBJ1-1	CASSLSAFEGNTEAFF	TGTGCCAGCAGTTTATCAGCGTTCGAGGGCAACACTGAAGCTTTCTTT
TRBD1	once	TRBV12-3/TRBV12-4	TRBJ1-1	CASRGQVNTEAFF	TGTGCCAGCAGGGGACAGGTGAACACTGAAGCTTTCTTT
.	.	TRBV7-7	TRBJ2-1	CASSSGPSSYNEQFF	TGTGCCAGCAGCTCGGGTCCGAGCTCCTACAATGAGCAGTTCTTC
TRBD2	.	TRBV9	TRBJ2-3	CASSASGSTDTQYF	TGTGCCAGCAGCGCTAGCGGCAGCACAGATACGCAGTATTTT